This entry lists 5 T cell receptor beta chains sequenced from one sample in a study of identical twins. A single record per CDR3 protein comes from TCRdb applying MiXCR to the 5' RACE reads. The table includes over 200,000 distinct CDR3 sequences, 6.5% to 8% detected once. This sample also belongs to another study, concerning T cells expressing NK-cell markers.

Sequenced input: CD8+ T cells sorted from blood. Every receptor here comes from a young woman in good health.

Notes on this clonotype: A much more abundant neighbour one base away suggests this may be a read error. No conserved phenylalanine or tryptophan ends this CDR3, so it is likely a read error. The J gene is TRBJ2-1, the V gene TRBV12-3 or TRBV12-4; a possible D gene is TRBD2 (5 bases). The CDR3 sequence is 15 residues long. V lost 6 bases and J lost 3, with 15 bases in between. The CDR3 DNA reads as TGTGCCAGCAGCCCCCACACTAGACTCTACAATGAGCAGTTCTTG. This gives the protein CASSPHTRLYNEQFL.

This clonotype was counted once. The rearrangement joins TRBV18 to TRBJ2-3, with D possibly TRBD2 on 5 matching bases. V was clipped by 1 base and J by 4 bases, with 15 bases between them. CDR1 is KGHSH, CDR2 LQKENI, per germline. This CDR3 is built from 16 residues. DNA of the CDR3: TGTGCCAGCTCACCACAAGAGGGCGCAGGACCAGATACGCAGTATTTT. Encoded protein: CASSPQEGAGPDTQYF.

As concerns this clonotype: This may stem from a read error, because a much larger clone lies one nucleotide away. The gene calls are TRBV12-3 or TRBV12-4 and TRBJ2-7, with 12 bases that match TRBD2. This CDR3 spans 15 amino acids. Trimming cost V 4 bases and J 5 bases; bases outside gene matches: 6. CDR3 sequence reads: CASSSRTSGIHEQYF. The CDR3 nucleotides are TGTGCCAGCAGTTCTCGGACTAGCGGGATCCACGAGCAGTACTTC.

This clonotype was seen a few times. V usage is TRBV9 and J usage is TRBJ2-1; weak D call: TRBD1 (6 bases). The V end lost 6 bases, the J end lost 6 bases, and 10 bases lay between the germline ends. This CDR3 comprises 12 residues. Germline V gene lookup returns CDR1 SGDLS and CDR2 YYNGEE. CDR3 in amino acids: CASNIGGNEQFF. The CDR3 bases are TGTGCCAGCAACATAGGGGGCAATGAGCAGTTCTTC.

The chain has TRBV20-1 and TRBJ2-1, with 8 bases identical to TRBD2. Germline V lookup: CDR1 DFQATT, CDR2 SNEGSKA (reference sequence). The CDR3 covers 15 residues. Trimming took 4 bases from V and 7 from J; bases not matched to a gene: 12. CDR3 residues: CSATDSSGRGNEQFF. The CDR3 DNA reads TGCAGTGCTACGGACAGCTCCGGGAGGGGGAATGAGCAGTTCTTC.